Listed below are T cell receptor beta chains from one sample, sequenced in a study of control samples from healthy donors and cancer patients. Libraries were prepared by immunoSEQ multiplex PCR; TCRdb keeps only in-frame clonotypes and omits some of them. The sample holds about 92,000 clones, almost 85% seen once. Sequencing was done on a sample of blood. The source of these receptors is a woman in her sixties or seventies in good health. Each CDR3 is given with its conserved first and last residue. Fields, in order: J gene, V gene, clone size, D gene, CDR3 protein, CDR3 DNA. A D gene is named only where the DNA matches it firmly. Where a row states a size, it is once, few, many or the class of an expanded clone; other rows omit it.

TRBJ2-1	TRBV5-1	.	TRBD2	CASSLGGTSGQNEQFF	TGCGCCAGCAGCTTGGGTGGGACTAGCGGGCAAAATGAGCAGTTCTTC
TRBJ1-6	TRBV7-9	.	TRBD1	CASSMGQGGNSPLHF	TGTGCCAGCAGCATGGGACAGGGGGGTAATTCACCCCTCCACTTT
TRBJ1-2	TRBV6-2/TRBV6-3	.	.	CASSYYQGQLGGYTF	TGTGCCAGCAGTTACTACCAGGGGCAGCTTGGTGGCTACACCTTC
TRBJ2-1	TRBV28	.	.	CASSHRGPEPFF	TGTGCCAGCAGTCACCGGGGGCCTGAACCGTTCTTC
TRBJ1-3	TRBV28	.	.	CASGGGGNTIYF	TGTGCCAGCGGAGGCGGGGGAAACACCATATATTTT
TRBJ2-3	TRBV29-1	.	.	CSPKEGAQTSILSTDTQYF	TGCAGCCCCAAAGAGGGGGCCCAAACTAGCATCCTAAGCACAGATACGCAGTATTTT
TRBJ2-7	TRBV27	.	TRBD2	CASSSMGLAAYEQYF	TGTGCCAGCAGTTCCATGGGACTAGCGGCCTACGAGCAGTACTTC
TRBJ2-7	TRBV7-9	.	.	CASSLVAEQYF	TGTGCCAGCAGCTTAGTTGCCGAGCAGTACTTC
TRBJ1-4	TRBV29-1	.	TRBD1	CSVAMGTGREKLFF	TGCAGCGTGGCCATGGGGACAGGGCGTGAAAAACTGTTTTTT
TRBJ2-7	TRBV6-5	.	TRBD1	CASNQGATGSYEQYF	TGTGCCAGCAACCAGGGGGCTACGGGCTCCTACGAGCAGTACTTC
TRBJ2-5	TRBV23-1	.	TRBD2	CASSPRASGIWRIQETQYF	TGCGCCAGCAGTCCCAGAGCTAGCGGGATATGGCGGATCCAAGAGACCCAGTACTTC
TRBJ1-1	TRBV4-3	few	.	CASSQDAWNTEAFF	TGCGCCAGCAGCCAAGATGCATGGAACACTGAAGCTTTCTTT
TRBJ2-1	TRBV11-2	.	TRBD2	CASTIAGVGEQFF	TGTGCCAGCACCATAGCGGGAGTCGGTGAGCAGTTCTTC
TRBJ1-5	TRBV28	.	.	CASRLRWPQHF	TGTGCCAGCAGATTACGGTGGCCCCAGCATTTT
TRBJ1-6	TRBV12-3/TRBV12-4	.	.	CASRTTNNSPLHF	TGTGCCAGCAGGACTACTAATAATTCACCCCTCCACTTT
TRBJ2-3	TRBV3-1/TRBV3-2	.	TRBD2	CASSPSLSGGPTDTQYF	TGTGCCAGCAGCCCGAGCCTTAGCGGGGGACCCACAGATACGCAGTATTTT
TRBJ1-2	TRBV29-1	.	.	CSGTPGSGNYGYTF	TGCAGCGGTACCCCCGGGAGCGGTAACTATGGCTACACCTTC
TRBJ2-1	TRBV28	.	TRBD2	CASSLLRESGNEQFF	TGTGCCAGCAGTTTACTGCGGGAGTCGGGCAATGAGCAGTTCTTC
TRBJ1-1	TRBV11-2	.	.	CASNWGGQNTEAFF	TGTGCCAGCAACTGGGGGGGGCAAAACACTGAAGCTTTCTTT
TRBJ2-7	TRBV20-1	once	.	CSATQQAQQYF	TGCAGTGCTACCCAGCAAGCGCAGCAGTACTTC
TRBJ1-4	TRBV6-5	.	.	CASRPLDGNEKLFF	TGTGCCAGCAGACCACTGGACGGGAATGAAAAACTGTTTTTT
TRBJ2-1	TRBV27	few	TRBD2	CASSWGLAGVEQFF	TGTGCCAGCAGCTGGGGACTAGCGGGAGTTGAGCAGTTCTTC
TRBJ2-1	TRBV5-6	.	TRBD2	CASSPTGTWGGEQFF	TGTGCCAGCAGCCCCACCGGGACTTGGGGAGGGGAGCAGTTCTTC
TRBJ2-7	TRBV7-2	.	.	CASSLVQPTRTLAHEQYF	TGTGCCAGCAGCTTAGTTCAGCCCACTAGGACCCTTGCCCACGAGCAGTACTTC
TRBJ1-1	TRBV27	.	.	CASSLLKGSTEAFF	TGTGCCAGCAGTTTATTGAAGGGTTCCACTGAAGCTTTCTTT
TRBJ1-3	TRBV19	.	TRBD1	CASTTTGRGNTIYF	TGTGCCAGTACCACGACAGGGCGCGGAAACACCATATATTTT
TRBJ2-7	TRBV6-1	.	.	CASSEGPSGAYEQYF	TGTGCCAGCAGTGAAGGACCCTCGGGGGCCTACGAGCAGTACTTC
TRBJ2-5	TRBV7-9	.	.	CASSFGGETQYF	TGTGCCAGCAGCTTTGGGGGAGAGACCCAGTACTTC
TRBJ2-7	TRBV6-2/TRBV6-3	.	.	CASSLGYEQYF	TGTGCCAGCAGTTTGGGGTACGAGCAGTACTTC
TRBJ1-5	TRBV12-3/TRBV12-4	once	.	CASSEDTYQPQHF	TGTGCCAGCAGCGAGGACACCTATCAGCCCCAGCATTTT
TRBJ2-5	TRBV7-2	.	.	CASSLQETQYF	TGTGCCAGCAGCTTGCAAGAGACCCAGTACTTC
TRBJ1-5	TRBV5-5	.	TRBD1	CASSLAGTENQPQHF	TGTGCCAGCAGCTTGGCGGGGACAGAGAATCAGCCCCAGCATTTT
TRBJ2-3	TRBV19	.	.	CASSNTDTQYF	TGTGCCAGTAGTAACACAGATACGCAGTATTTT
TRBJ2-6	TRBV2	.	TRBD1	CASSGQGAGANVLTF	TGTGCCAGCAGTGGACAGGGAGCCGGGGCCAACGTCCTGACTTTC
TRBJ2-3	TRBV27	medium-sized	TRBD2	CASRSTGLAGRDTQYF	TGTGCCAGCAGATCAACGGGACTAGCGGGGCGGGATACGCAGTATTTT
TRBJ2-2	TRBV5-1	.	.	CASSPGRGGTGELFF	TGCGCCAGCAGCCCCGGCAGGGGGGGAACCGGGGAGCTGTTTTTT
TRBJ1-1	TRBV7-6	.	TRBD1	CASSLLSGQGNTEAFF	TGTGCCAGCAGCTTGCTTAGTGGACAGGGGAACACTGAAGCTTTCTTT
TRBJ1-6	TRBV27	.	.	CARRGTNSPLHF	TGTGCCCGACGGGGGACCAATTCACCCCTCCACTTT
TRBJ2-1	TRBV10-2	once	TRBD2	CASTRTSGSFPDNEQFF	TGCGCCAGCACCCGGACTAGCGGGAGTTTCCCCGACAATGAGCAGTTCTTC
TRBJ2-1	TRBV7-2	.	TRBD2	CASSLIGQNKRGGGEQFF	TGTGCCAGCAGCTTAATTGGTCAGAACAAGCGGGGGGGCGGTGAGCAGTTCTTC
TRBJ1-5	TRBV3-1/TRBV3-2	.	TRBD1	CASSIGQGDFNQPQHF	TGTGCCAGCAGCATAGGACAGGGGGATTTTAATCAGCCCCAGCATTTT
TRBJ2-2	TRBV19	.	.	CASSAMSRTGELFF	TGTGCCAGTAGTGCCATGTCCCGCACCGGGGAGCTGTTTTTT
TRBJ1-3	TRBV6-5	.	.	CASSQGSGNTIYF	TGTGCCAGCAGCCAGGGGTCAGGAAACACCATATATTTT
TRBJ2-7	TRBV20-1	.	TRBD2	CSASSGYEQYF	TGCAGTGCTTCTAGCGGCTACGAGCAGTACTTC
TRBJ2-7	TRBV20-1	.	.	CSAGVGYEQYF	TGCAGTGCTGGGGTTGGCTACGAGCAGTACTTC
TRBJ2-1	TRBV2	.	.	CASSESAQPSHEQFF	TGTGCCAGCAGTGAATCGGCCCAGCCCAGCCATGAGCAGTTCTTC
TRBJ2-2	TRBV11-2	.	.	CASSRKTGRGELFF	TGTGCCAGCAGCCGAAAGACAGGGAGGGGGGAGCTGTTTTTT
TRBJ2-2	TRBV18	.	TRBD2	CASSPRLAGAGELFF	TGTGCCAGCTCACCACGGCTAGCGGGAGCGGGGGAGCTGTTTTTT
TRBJ2-5	TRBV6-5	.	TRBD1	CASSQQGVQETQYF	TGTGCCAGCAGTCAACAGGGGGTCCAAGAGACCCAGTACTTC
TRBJ2-1	TRBV6-5	.	.	CASSYPGASYNEQFF	TGTGCCAGCAGTTACCCAGGCGCGTCCTACAATGAGCAGTTCTTC
TRBJ2-1	TRBV2	.	TRBD1	CASSERQGALGNEQFF	TGTGCCAGCAGTGAACGACAGGGGGCCCTAGGGAATGAGCAGTTCTTC